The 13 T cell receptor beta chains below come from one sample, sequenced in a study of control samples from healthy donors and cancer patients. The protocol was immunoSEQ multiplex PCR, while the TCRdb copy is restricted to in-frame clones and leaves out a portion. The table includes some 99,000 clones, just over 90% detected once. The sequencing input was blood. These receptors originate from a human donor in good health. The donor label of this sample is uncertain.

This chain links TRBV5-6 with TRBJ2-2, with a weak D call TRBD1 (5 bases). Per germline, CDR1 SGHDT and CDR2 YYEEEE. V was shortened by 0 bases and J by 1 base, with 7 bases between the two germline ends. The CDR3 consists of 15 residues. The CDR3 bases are TGTGCCAGCAGCTTGGAAAGGGGGAACACCGGGGAGCTGTTTTTT. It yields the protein CASSLERGNTGELFF.

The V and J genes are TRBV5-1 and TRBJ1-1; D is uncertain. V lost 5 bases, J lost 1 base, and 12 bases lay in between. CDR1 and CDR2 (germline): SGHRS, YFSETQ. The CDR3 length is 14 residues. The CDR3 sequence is CASSDWGKNTEAFF. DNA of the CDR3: TGCGCCAGCAGTGACTGGGGAAAGAACACTGAAGCTTTCTTT.

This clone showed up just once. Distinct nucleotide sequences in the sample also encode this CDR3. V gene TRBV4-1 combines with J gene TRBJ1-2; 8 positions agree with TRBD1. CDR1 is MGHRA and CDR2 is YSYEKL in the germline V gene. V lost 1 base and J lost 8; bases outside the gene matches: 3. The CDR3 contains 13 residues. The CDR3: CASSQGQGYGYTF. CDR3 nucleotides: TGCGCCAGCAGCCAAGGACAGGGGTACGGCTACACCTTC.

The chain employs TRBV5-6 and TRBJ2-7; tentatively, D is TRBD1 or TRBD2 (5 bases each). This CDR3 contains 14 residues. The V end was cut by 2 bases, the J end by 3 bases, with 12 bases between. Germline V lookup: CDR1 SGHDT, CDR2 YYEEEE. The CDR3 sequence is CASSLRGAYYEQYF. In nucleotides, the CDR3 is TGTGCCAGCAGCTTAAGAGGGGCCTACTACGAGCAGTACTTC.

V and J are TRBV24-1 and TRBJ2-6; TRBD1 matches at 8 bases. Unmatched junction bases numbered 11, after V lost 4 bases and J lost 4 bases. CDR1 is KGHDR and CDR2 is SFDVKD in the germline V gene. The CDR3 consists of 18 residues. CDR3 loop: CATSDPRTGSSGANVLTF. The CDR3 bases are TGTGCCACCAGTGACCCTAGGACAGGGTCATCGGGGGCCAACGTCCTGACTTTC.

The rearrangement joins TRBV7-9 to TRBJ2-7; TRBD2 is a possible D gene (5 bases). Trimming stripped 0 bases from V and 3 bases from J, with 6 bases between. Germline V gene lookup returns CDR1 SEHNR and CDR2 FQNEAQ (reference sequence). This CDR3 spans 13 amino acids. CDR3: CASSLAGDYEQYF. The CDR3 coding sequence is TGTGCCAGCAGCTTAGCGGGAGACTACGAGCAGTACTTC.

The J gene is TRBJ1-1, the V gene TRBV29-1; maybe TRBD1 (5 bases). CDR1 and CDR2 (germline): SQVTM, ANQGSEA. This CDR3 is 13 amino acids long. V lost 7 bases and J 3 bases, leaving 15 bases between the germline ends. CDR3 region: CSATNTGYTEAFF. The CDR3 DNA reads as TGCAGCGCTACGAATACAGGCTACACTGAAGCTTTCTTT.

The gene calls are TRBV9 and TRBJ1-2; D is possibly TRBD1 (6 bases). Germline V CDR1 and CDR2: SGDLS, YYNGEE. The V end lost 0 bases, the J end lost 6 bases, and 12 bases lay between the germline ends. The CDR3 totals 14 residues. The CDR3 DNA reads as TGTGCCAGCAGCGTAGCTACACAGGGCGATGGCTACACCTTC. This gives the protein CASSVATQGDGYTF.

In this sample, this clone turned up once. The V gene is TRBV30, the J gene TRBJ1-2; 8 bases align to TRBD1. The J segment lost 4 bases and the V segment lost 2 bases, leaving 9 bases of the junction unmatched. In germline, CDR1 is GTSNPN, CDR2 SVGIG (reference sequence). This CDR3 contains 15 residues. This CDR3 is CAWSLNAGGAYGYTF. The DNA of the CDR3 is TGTGCCTGGAGTCTTAACGCAGGGGGCGCCTATGGCTACACCTTC.

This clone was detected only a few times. This chain's CDR3 is CSHRDSQETQYF. The CDR3 DNA reads as TGCAGCCACCGGGACAGCCAAGAGACCCAGTACTTC. The V and J genes are TRBV29-1 and TRBJ2-5; TRBD1 matches at 7 bases. The CDR3 extends over 12 amino acids. V lost 8 bases and J lost 1; bases outside the gene matches: 4. Germline V gene lookup returns CDR1 SQVTM and CDR2 ANQGSEA.

CDR3 nucleotide sequence: TGTGCCACCAGCACTAGCGGGGGGGCCCGGGGGACCCAGTACTTC. Protein sequence: CATSTSGGARGTQYF. The chain links TRBV24-1 to TRBJ2-5, with 13 bases identical to TRBD2. Germline CDR1 reads KGHDR; CDR2 reads SFDVKD. After removal of 7 bases from V and 7 bases from J, the junction contained 8 bases not matched to a gene. The CDR3 loop spans 15 amino acids.

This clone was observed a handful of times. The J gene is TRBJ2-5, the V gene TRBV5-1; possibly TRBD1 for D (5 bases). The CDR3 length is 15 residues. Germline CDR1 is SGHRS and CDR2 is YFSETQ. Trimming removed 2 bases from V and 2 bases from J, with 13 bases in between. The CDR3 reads CASSFYSRTQETQYF. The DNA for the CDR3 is TGCGCCAGCAGCTTTTACAGTAGGACACAAGAGACCCAGTACTTC.

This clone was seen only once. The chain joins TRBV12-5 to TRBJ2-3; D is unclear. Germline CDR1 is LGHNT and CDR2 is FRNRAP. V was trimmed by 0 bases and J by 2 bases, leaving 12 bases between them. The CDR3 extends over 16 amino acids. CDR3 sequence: CASGLVVGRDTDTQYF. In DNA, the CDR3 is TGTGCTAGTGGTTTGGTAGTTGGAAGGGACACAGATACGCAGTATTTT.